This TCR beta chain was profiled in a study of T cells after yellow fever vaccination. V shed 7 bases, J shed 3 bases, and the junction held 6 bases outside the gene matches. The germline V gene has CDR1 SEHNR and CDR2 FQNEAQ (reference sequence). This CDR3 region has 14 residues. TCRdb fed the 5' RACE reads into MiXCR, producing one record per CDR3 protein. The sample lists some 300,000 distinct CDR3 sequences; 8.7% were seen once. The sequencing used CD4+ T cells sorted from PBMCs, collected 5 days after the yellow fever booster vaccination. This TCR was sampled from a man in his late teens or twenties who received the YFV17D yellow fever vaccine. The chain couples TRBV7-9 to TRBJ2-1; 7 positions match TRBD1. The CDR3 sequence: CASTDRAYYNEQFF. The CDR3, as DNA: TGTGCCAGCACCGACAGGGCTTACTACAATGAGCAGTTCTTC.